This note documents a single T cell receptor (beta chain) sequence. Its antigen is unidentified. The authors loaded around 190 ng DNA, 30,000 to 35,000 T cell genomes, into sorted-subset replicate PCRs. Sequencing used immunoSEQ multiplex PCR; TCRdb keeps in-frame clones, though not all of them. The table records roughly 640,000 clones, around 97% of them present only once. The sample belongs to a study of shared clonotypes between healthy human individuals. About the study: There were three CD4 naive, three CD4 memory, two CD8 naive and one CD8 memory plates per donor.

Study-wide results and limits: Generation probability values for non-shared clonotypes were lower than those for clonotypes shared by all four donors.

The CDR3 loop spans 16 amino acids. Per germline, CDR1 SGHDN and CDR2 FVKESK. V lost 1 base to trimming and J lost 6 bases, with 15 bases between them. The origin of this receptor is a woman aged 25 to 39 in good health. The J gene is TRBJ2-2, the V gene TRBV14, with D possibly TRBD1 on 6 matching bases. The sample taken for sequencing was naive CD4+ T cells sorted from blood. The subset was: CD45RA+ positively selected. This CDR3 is CASSQVRRGWAGELFF. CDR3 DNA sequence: TGTGCCAGCAGCCAAGTTCGCAGGGGATGGGCCGGGGAGCTGTTTTTT.